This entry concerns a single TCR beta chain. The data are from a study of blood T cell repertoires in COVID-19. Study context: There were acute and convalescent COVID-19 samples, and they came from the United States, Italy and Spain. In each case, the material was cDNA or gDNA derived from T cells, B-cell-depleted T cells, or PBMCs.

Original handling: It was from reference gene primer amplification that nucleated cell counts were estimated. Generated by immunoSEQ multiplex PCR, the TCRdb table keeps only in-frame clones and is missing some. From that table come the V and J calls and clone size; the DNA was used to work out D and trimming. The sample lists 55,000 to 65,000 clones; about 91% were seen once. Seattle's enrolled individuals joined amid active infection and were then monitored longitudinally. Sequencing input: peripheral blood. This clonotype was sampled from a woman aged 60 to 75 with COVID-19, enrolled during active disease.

The CDR3 DNA reads as TGTGCCAGCAGTTACAGATTAGGGAGTGGCTACACCTTC. This codes for CASSYRLGSGYTF. The rearrangement joins TRBV6-2 or TRBV6-3 to TRBJ1-2; the D is unclear. V was trimmed by 2 bases and J by 7 bases, leaving 11 bases between them. CDR1 and CDR2 from the germline V gene are MNHEY and SVGEGT. This CDR3 has 13 amino acids.